This T cell receptor (beta chain) was recovered during a study of human T cells and chemical hapten exposure. CDR1 is SGHTA and CDR2 is FQGNSA in the germline V gene. The CDR3 runs to 13 residues. Trimming cost V 1 base and J 8 bases, with 9 bases left between them. The library gave individual cDNA molecules unique molecular identifiers. As originally analysed: Across samples, TCR counts had a median of about 92,000 and ranged from about 23,224 to 690,600. TCRdb reprocessed the RACE reads via MiXCR and lists one record per CDR3 protein. The V and J calls here are based on TCRdb, not the publication. The repertoire consists of 100,000 to 150,000 distinct CDR3 sequences, with roughly 13% occurring once and the leading ten covering around 2.7%. Time point in this sample: pre-sensitization, week 0. Stated treatment: therapeutic diphenylcyclopropenone sensitization with weekly scalp DPC. The donor pool consisted of alopecia patients aged 18 to 70 years, considered suitable for DPC.

The genes are TRBV7-2 and TRBJ1-5; a possible D gene is TRBD1 (6 bases). The source is a young woman with alopecia areata. Some clones in this sample may be carry-over from other donors' samples. This sample comprised whole blood, obtained in connection with sensitization to the hapten diphenylcyclopropenone (DPC). For the CDR3, the DNA is TGTGCCAGCAGCTTAGTTGCAGGGGAGCCCCAGCATTTT. Translation: CASSLVAGEPQHF.